One sample yielded the 18 T cell receptor beta chains listed below, sequenced in a study of technical replicates of blood from several donors (dated by TCRdb to the late 2010s). The protocol used for the library was the immunoSEQ multiplex PCR assay. Entries here come from immuneACCESS through TCRdb and include only in-frame sequences with V and J called. Some clones fail to appear in such tables; in the studies checked, an unresolved V gene covers under half of the shortfall, and the cause of the remainder is unknown. This sample comprises about 69,000 clones, 80% to 90% of them detected only once. Jointly, the top ten make up 4% to 5% of the sample. The material sequenced was PBMCs. The receptors come from a human donor in good health. Some clones in this sample may be carry-over from other donors' samples.

This chain links TRBV27 with TRBJ2-5; 7 positions match TRBD1. Germline lookup yields CDR1 MNHEY and CDR2 SMNVEV (reference sequence). V lost 3 bases, J lost 4 bases, and 5 bases stayed unmatched. The CDR3 extends over 14 amino acids. Written as DNA, the CDR3 is TGTGCCAGCAGTTTGACAGGGATCGGAGAGACCCAGTACTTC. It codes for CASSLTGIGETQYF.

The chain couples TRBV14 to TRBJ1-4, with a weak D call TRBD1 (6 bases). This CDR3 contains 15 residues. Germline CDR1 reads SGHDN; CDR2 reads FVKESK. Trimming removed 0 bases at V and 7 bases at J, with 12 bases between. This chain's CDR3 is CASSQDMGAGEKLFF. In nucleotides, the CDR3 is TGTGCCAGCAGCCAAGATATGGGGGCTGGTGAAAAACTGTTTTTT.

The rearrangement joins TRBV7-9 to TRBJ2-2; 11 positions match TRBD2. The germline CDR1 and CDR2 sequences are SEHNR and FQNEAQ (reference sequence). The CDR3 is 17 amino acids. V shed 8 bases, J shed 4 bases, and the junction held 12 bases outside the gene matches. CDR3 loop: CASGPPSGLAATGELFF. CDR3 DNA: TGTGCCAGCGGACCTCCCTCGGGACTAGCGGCCACCGGGGAGCTGTTTTTT.

This chain links TRBV7-6 with TRBJ2-1; D is ambiguous. There are 13 residues in the CDR3. Trimming left V 1 base short and J 4 bases short, with 5 bases between. Per germline, CDR1 SGHVS and CDR2 FNYEAQ. CDR3 in DNA: TGTGCCAGCAGCTTAGAACTTTACAATGAGCAGTTCTTC. It specifies CASSLELYNEQFF.

V usage is TRBV6-5 and J usage is TRBJ2-1, with 14 bases aligning to TRBD2. This CDR3 spans 15 amino acids. V shed 5 bases, J shed 7 bases, and the junction held 4 bases outside the gene matches. The germline gives CDR1 MNHEY, CDR2 SVGAGI. CDR3: CASSRLAGGSNEQFF. For the CDR3, the DNA is TGTGCCAGCAGTCGACTAGCGGGAGGGAGTAATGAGCAGTTCTTC.

The chain links TRBV10-3 to TRBJ2-2, with TRBD2 matching over 8 bases. This CDR3 region has 17 residues. Trimming cost V 0 bases and J 4 bases; bases outside gene matches: 7. The germline CDR1 and CDR2 sequences are ENHRY and SYGVKD. This chain's CDR3 is CAISESAGRGGTGELFF. CDR3 DNA sequence: TGTGCCATCAGTGAGTCTGCCGGGAGGGGCGGCACCGGGGAGCTGTTTTTT.

The J gene is TRBJ2-1, the V gene TRBV4-1; 9 nucleotides agree with TRBD1. The germline CDR1 and CDR2 sequences are MGHRA and YSYEKL. The CDR3 loop spans 15 amino acids. Trimming cost V 4 bases and J 8 bases; bases outside gene matches: 9. CDR3 nucleotide sequence: TGCGCCAGCAGCCCCCGGGACAGGGCCCCAGATGAGCAGTTCTTC. Protein product: CASSPRDRAPDEQFF.

The CDR3 region is CASSLTASGSMNEQFF. CDR3 DNA sequence: TGCGCCAGCAGCTTGACGGCCAGCGGGAGCATGAATGAGCAGTTCTTC. The V gene is TRBV5-1, the J gene TRBJ2-1; 8 nucleotides align to TRBD2. Per germline, CDR1 SGHRS and CDR2 YFSETQ. This CDR3 comprises 16 residues. Germline trimming cut 1 base from V and 7 bases from J; bases unmatched to any gene: 10.

The gene calls are TRBV12-5 and TRBJ2-3; a possible D gene is TRBD1 (6 bases). This CDR3 has 15 amino acids. Between the trimmed V and J ends, which lost 2 bases and 5 bases, there was a span of 14 bases. Germline assignment: CDR1 LGHNT and CDR2 FRNRAP. The CDR3 region has the DNA TGTGCTAGTGGTTTGCGGGTGACAGGATTAGATACGCAGTATTTT. It translates to CASGLRVTGLDTQYF.

This clone was detected only once. The genes are TRBV2 and TRBJ2-3; a possible D gene is TRBD2 (7 bases). CDR3 length: 16 residues. The V end lost 0 bases, the J end lost 6 bases, and 16 bases lay between the germline ends. Germline V gene sequence: CDR1 SNHLY, CDR2 FYNNEI. As DNA, the CDR3 is TGTGCCAGCAGTGAAGCGCTGGGGGGGGGCTCTGATACGCAGTATTTT. Residues: CASSEALGGGSDTQYF. Using reference TRBV2 and TRBJ2-3 for the parts outside the CDR3, the full variable domain is EPEVTQTPSHQVTQMGQEVILRCVPISNHLYFYWYRQILGQKVEFLVSFYNNEISEKSEIFDDQFSVERPDGSNFTLKIRSTKLEDSAMYFCASSEALGGGSDTQYFGPGTRLTVL.

The chain joins TRBV5-1 to TRBJ2-1, with unresolved D. Germline values: CDR1 SGHRS, CDR2 YFSETQ. The CDR3 loop spans 13 amino acids. Trimming removed 0 bases at V and 10 bases at J, with 11 bases between. The CDR3 spells CASSLGSVEEQFF. For the CDR3, the DNA is TGCGCCAGCAGCTTGGGGTCCGTGGAGGAGCAGTTCTTC.

The chain employs TRBV12-5 and TRBJ2-3; D gene uncertain. V lost 2 bases and J 9 bases, leaving 6 bases between the germline ends. Germline CDR1 reads LGHNT; CDR2 reads FRNRAP. The CDR3 sequence is 11 residues long. The CDR3 DNA follows: TGTGCTAGTGGTTTGTTTTCAACGCAGTATTTT. It encodes CASGLFSTQYF.

V usage is TRBV29-1 and J usage is TRBJ1-2; 10 bases fit TRBD1. V dropped 3 bases and J dropped 4; count of bases not matched to a gene: 8. The CDR3 has 15 residues. From germline, CDR1 is SQVTM and CDR2 ANQGSEA. The CDR3 loop is CSVETSGTGAYGYTF. The CDR3, as DNA: TGCAGCGTTGAGACTTCCGGGACAGGGGCCTATGGCTACACCTTC.

The chain uses TRBV2 and TRBJ2-1; TRBD2 aligns across 15 bases. Germline V gene lookup returns CDR1 SNHLY and CDR2 FYNNEI. The CDR3 extends over 16 amino acids. V was pared by 11 bases and J by 3 bases, with 8 bases of the junction left unmatched. CDR3 in amino acids: CAGGTSGGLSYNEQFF. In DNA form, the CDR3 reads TGTGCCGGAGGGACTAGCGGGGGGCTGAGCTACAATGAGCAGTTCTTC.

This clone showed up just a few times. This chain links TRBV19 with TRBJ1-2; 7 bases map to TRBD1. This CDR3 comprises 12 residues. CDR1 and CDR2 from the germline V gene are LNHDA and SQIVND (reference sequence). Losses at the gene ends were 7 bases for V and 8 bases for J; bases not matched to a gene: 7. The CDR3 DNA is TGTGCCAGTACTACAGGGGTGGAGGGCTACACCTTC. Protein: CASTTGVEGYTF.

For the CDR3, the DNA is TGTGCCAGCAGGTCGGGGACAGCCTATGGCTACACCTTC. Translated: CASRSGTAYGYTF. V is TRBV6-5 and J is TRBJ1-2; TRBD1 agrees at 7 bases. Trimming took 6 bases from V and 4 from J; bases not matched to a gene: 5. CDR3 size: 13 residues. Germline lookup yields CDR1 MNHEY and CDR2 SVGAGI.

V and J are TRBV27 and TRBJ2-3; D possibly corresponds to TRBD2 (5 bases). The CDR3 spans 12 residues. Germline V gives CDR1 MNHEY, CDR2 SMNVEV (reference sequence). Trimming took off 4 bases at V and 6 bases at J, with 8 bases between the two ends. The CDR3 reads CASSSRGDTQYF. Written as DNA, the CDR3 is TGTGCCAGCAGTTCACGAGGGGATACGCAGTATTTT.

This clone has only one observation. The gene calls are TRBV5-8 and TRBJ1-1, with D hard to call. The CDR3 has 13 amino acids. The V end lost 2 bases, the J end lost 1 base, and 6 bases lay between the germline ends. CDR1 is SGHTS and CDR2 is YDEGEE in the germline V gene. The CDR3 bases are TGTGCCAGCAGCTTTGACTGGAACACTGAAGCTTTCTTT. It encodes CASSFDWNTEAFF.